This T cell receptor beta chain comes out of a study of Tregs in tolerant kidney transplant recipients. The data were produced by immunoSEQ multiplex PCR, yet TCRdb's version contains in-frame clones alone and is incomplete. The sample holds around 78,000 clones, more than 85% seen once. Unstimulated regulatory T cells (CD4+CD25+CD127-), CD4+CD25- non-regulatory cells, CD4 and CD8 cells were FACS-sorted from thawed PBMCs. Regulatory T cells were sorted from thawed PBMCs rested overnight at 37°C with around 200 IU/ml IL-2. The germline gives CDR1 SGHRS, CDR2 YFSETQ. V was clipped by 0 bases and J by 5 bases, with 11 bases between them. The CDR3 loop spans 14 amino acids.

This chain links TRBV5-1 with TRBJ2-5, with D unclear. The sequences come from Tregs from blood, collected before the transplant. This receptor was obtained from a human donor who received a combined kidney and bone marrow transplant. Here the CDR3 reads CASSLGEKAETQYF. DNA of the CDR3: TGCGCCAGCAGCTTGGGTGAGAAAGCTGAGACCCAGTACTTC.